A single count supports the clone carrying this T cell receptor beta chain. The antigen is not known. Assay used: immunoSEQ multiplex PCR; TCRdb lists only in-frame clones, some missing. The table includes about 70,000 clones, 85% to 90% detected once. These data originate in a study of T cells in localized non-small cell lung cancer. Study conclusions and caveats: Of the top 100 tumor clones, median approximately 60 were in adjacent lung, approximately 30 among its top 100. Uninvolved nearby lung showed the greatest T cell clonality, exceeding that found in tumor. Greater T cell density in blood accompanied longer overall survival. As only one tumor region underwent sequencing, heterogeneity remains possible.

This receptor was obtained from a male donor aged 60 or over with stage III squamous cell lung carcinoma. Sequencing used peripheral blood, obtained before any cancer treatment.

CDR3 bases: TGTGCCAGCAGCTTGGCAGGCCAGATATCACCCCTCCACTTT. As protein: CASSLAGQISPLHF. The V gene is TRBV5-4, the J gene TRBJ1-6; D unresolved. CDR3 length: 14 amino acids. V was pared by 0 bases and J by 10 bases, with 11 bases between. Germline loops: CDR1 SGHNT, CDR2 YYREEE (reference sequence).